The clone carrying this T cell receptor beta chain was counted a single time. Antigen unknown. This sample is drawn from a study of PD-1 blockade in classical Hodgkin lymphoma. Specified time point: newly diagnosed, previously untreated cHL patient sample. Negative selection with magnetic separation was used to purify CD4+ T cells from thawed PBMCs. General observations from the study: No one has yet defined what causes the repertoire differences, which may be disease activity or prior therapy.

The V gene's germline CDR1 is SGHTA and CDR2 FQGNSA. V was trimmed by 1 base and J by 0 bases, leaving 16 bases between them. CDR3 length equals 18 residues. Sequenced by immunoSEQ multiplex PCR; TCRdb stores in-frame clones only, minus some. The sample has tens of thousands of clones, more than 90% seen once. The TCR sequence derives from a human donor with classical Hodgkin lymphoma. This rearrangement joins TRBV7-2 to TRBJ1-3; perhaps TRBD1 as D (6 bases). Sequencing was performed on CD4+ T cells from blood. The CDR3 loop reads CASSLDMFAGDSGNTIYF. Written as DNA, the CDR3 is TGTGCCAGCAGCTTAGATATGTTCGCAGGGGACTCTGGAAACACCATATATTTT.